The clone carrying this T cell receptor beta chain has only one observation. These data originate in a study of blood T cell repertoires in COVID-19. Study background: Material from acute and convalescent COVID-19 was sourced from the United States, Italy and Spain. PBMCs, B-cell-depleted T cells, or T cells were the source of the cDNA or gDNA that made up the material.

Methods used by the authors: Amplification from reference gene primers served as the basis for estimated nucleated cell counts. TCRdb keeps only in-frame clones here, not all; method: immunoSEQ multiplex PCR. D and trimming were read from the DNA, whereas the V and J calls and clone size are those reported in that table. Among tens of thousands of clones, about four fifths were seen once, and the ten largest hold around 15%. In Seattle, patients joined the study during active infection and were tracked longitudinally. The sequenced sample consisted of peripheral blood. The clonotype originates from a man between 60 and 75 years old with COVID-19, enrolled during active disease.

Written as DNA, the CDR3 is TGTGCCAGCAGTACTAGGACAGGAGGCACTGAAGCTTTCTTT. Translating gives CASSTRTGGTEAFF. The chain carries TRBV2 and TRBJ1-1; 7 bases are a match to TRBD1. The length of the CDR3 is 14 residues. Germline loops: CDR1 SNHLY, CDR2 FYNNEI. V shed 5 bases and J 4 bases; nucleotides not matched to a gene: 7. The full variable domain, in which reference TRBV2 and TRBJ1-1 provide the parts outside the CDR3, is EPEVTQTPSHQVTQMGQEVILRCVPISNHLYFYWYRQILGQKVEFLVSFYNNEISEKSEIFDDQFSVERPDGSNFTLKIRSTKLEDSAMYFCASSTRTGGTEAFFGQGTRLTVV.